These T cell receptor beta chains were read from a single sample in a study of T cell changes during pregnancy in multiple sclerosis. The repertoire was sequenced with immunoSEQ multiplex PCR; TCRdb's copy has only in-frame clones and lacks some. This sample carries tens of thousands of clones, approximately 86% of them seen once, and the ten largest clones take under 1.3%. Sequencing was performed on CD4+ T cells from peripheral blood mononuclear cells, taken in the first trimester of pregnancy. The source of these receptors is a female donor in good health, enrolled as a control in a pregnancy study. Both conserved end residues are part of each CDR3. D genes are given only for firm matches. Some rows have no size entry. The others give once, few or many, or a class for an expanded clone.

V gene	J gene	D gene	clone size	CDR3 DNA	CDR3 protein
TRBV29-1	TRBJ2-7	NA	NA	TGCAGCGTTTTGGAGTCCTACGAGCAGTACTTC	CSVLESYEQYF
TRBV5-8	TRBJ2-2	TRBD1	NA	TGTGCCAGCAGCTTGCGACAGGGAAGGGCCGGGGAGCTGTTTTTT	CASSLRQGRAGELFF
TRBV9	TRBJ1-1	NA	NA	TGTGCCAGCAGCGAAAGCATGAACACTGAAGCTTTCTTT	CASSESMNTEAFF
TRBV5-6	TRBJ2-7	TRBD2	once	TGTGCCAGCAGTTCCGGACTAGCGGGGGGTTTCGAGCAGTACTTC	CASSSGLAGGFEQYF
TRBV7-2	TRBJ2-3	NA	NA	TGTGCCAGCAGGACTCCAGGGACAGATACGCAGTATTTT	CASRTPGTDTQYF
TRBV7-8	TRBJ1-1	TRBD1	NA	TGTGCCAGCAGCCTAGGGGGCCCCGGGTACACTGAAGCTTTCTTT	CASSLGGPGYTEAFF
TRBV15	TRBJ2-5	NA	NA	TGTGCCACCAGCAGAGATCTTACGGGGTACGAGACCCAGTACTTC	CATSRDLTGYETQYF
TRBV7-2	TRBJ2-5	TRBD2	NA	TGTGCCAGCAGCCCCCGGACTAGCAGGGAGACCCAGTACTTC	CASSPRTSRETQYF
TRBV2	TRBJ2-7	NA	NA	TGTGCCAGCAGTGTGAGAGTCTCCTACGAGCAGTACTTC	CASSVRVSYEQYF
TRBV10-2	TRBJ1-1	NA	NA	TGCGCCAGCAGTGGAACAGTCGGGGACACTGAAGCTTTCTTT	CASSGTVGDTEAFF
TRBV4-1	TRBJ2-5	TRBD2	NA	TGCGCCAGCAGCCAAGGAGAGACTAGCGGCCAAGAGACCCAGTACTTC	CASSQGETSGQETQYF
TRBV5-1	TRBJ1-5	TRBD1	NA	TGCGCCAGCAGCTTGGAAGGACAGGGGAATCAGCCCCAGCATTTT	CASSLEGQGNQPQHF
TRBV4-1	TRBJ2-4	TRBD2	NA	TGCGCCAGCAGCCAAGAGGTTAGCGGGAGCCCGTCTGGAAACATTCAGTACTTC	CASSQEVSGSPSGNIQYF
TRBV18	TRBJ1-1	NA	NA	TGTGCCAGCTCGGAGGGGTCGAGGACTGAAGCTTTCTTT	CASSEGSRTEAFF
TRBV6-1	TRBJ2-1	TRBD2	NA	TGTGCCAGCAGTTTGACTAGCGGGAGAGGAAATGAGCAGTTCTTC	CASSLTSGRGNEQFF
TRBV4-1	TRBJ1-1	NA	NA	TGCGCCAGCCAGCCAAGAATCTCAGGGGATCCGGCTGAAGCTTTCTTT	CASQPRISGDPAEAFF
TRBV11-2	TRBJ2-3	NA	NA	TGTGCCAGCAGCTTAGTACTACACAGCACAGATACGCAGTATTTT	CASSLVLHSTDTQYF
TRBV7-2	TRBJ1-1	TRBD1	NA	TGTGCCAGCAGCTTACGCTTGGGACAGGGGAACACTGAAGCTTTCTTT	CASSLRLGQGNTEAFF
TRBV7-2	TRBJ1-2	NA	NA	TGTGCCAGCAGCTCCACAGGTCCCTATGGCTACACCTTC	CASSSTGPYGYTF
TRBV4-3	TRBJ1-4	NA	NA	TGCGCCAGCAGCCCTCTTCTCCAGGCGGGGGATGAAAAACTGTTTTTT	CASSPLLQAGDEKLFF
TRBV18	TRBJ1-1	TRBD1	NA	TGTGCCAGCTCACCACGACAGGGGGACTTGAACACTGAAGCTTTCTTT	CASSPRQGDLNTEAFF
TRBV2	TRBJ1-2	TRBD1	NA	TGTGCCAGCAGTCGAGGACAGGGAAATCAAAACTATGGCTACACCTTC	CASSRGQGNQNYGYTF
TRBV7-2	TRBJ1-2	NA	NA	TGTGCCAGCAGCCTAGCAGGGAGTAACTATGGCTACACCTTC	CASSLAGSNYGYTF
TRBV10-3	TRBJ2-5	NA	NA	TGTGCCATCAGTGAGCGAGGAGAGACCCAGTACTTC	CAISERGETQYF
TRBV4-3	TRBJ1-2	NA	NA	TGCGCCAGCAGCCAAGCCGCCAGGAACGACTATGGCTACACCTTC	CASSQAARNDYGYTF
TRBV5-4	TRBJ2-5	NA	NA	TGTGCCAGCAGCTTGAAGGGGCAAGAGACCCAGTACTTC	CASSLKGQETQYF
TRBV30	TRBJ1-1	NA	NA	TGTGCCTGGAGACCCGGAGGCACTGAAGCTTTCTTT	CAWRPGGTEAFF
TRBV6-5	TRBJ1-5	TRBD1	NA	TGTGCCAGCAGCGACAGGGTTGCGGCTCAGCCCCAGCATTTT	CASSDRVAAQPQHF
TRBV11-3	TRBJ2-5	NA	NA	TGTGCCAGCAGCCGAGGAGGGCCTAACCAAGAGACCCAGTACTTC	CASSRGGPNQETQYF
TRBV27	TRBJ2-5	NA	NA	TGTGCCAGCAGTTTAAGAGGAGCTCAAGAGACCCAGTACTTC	CASSLRGAQETQYF
TRBV7-6	TRBJ2-2	NA	NA	TGTGCCAGCAGCTTGGGGACACCGGAGCTGTTTTTT	CASSLGTPELFF